This T cell receptor beta chain was sequenced in a study of molecular identifiers for immune sequencing clone quantification. Notes on the study in general: Clones with over 20 RNA copies captured over 99% of effector molecules but under 1% of naive ones. Researchers reportedly could pick up spiked Jurkat TCR RNA from one cell mixed into roughly 1 million naive cells.

There are a few counts of this clonotype. The antigen is unknown. Sorting isolated naive CD8 T cells as CD8+CD4-CCR7+CD45RA+ events. It was with previously described methods and listed TCR primers that bulk TCR libraries were made. TCRdb passed the PCR reads through MiXCR, listing each CDR3 protein once. The profile shows fewer than 75,000 distinct CDR3 sequences, around 17% of them singletons. Germline V gene lookup returns CDR1 SGHRS and CDR2 YFSETQ. The CDR3 is 20 residues long. The ends lost 3 bases at V and 2 bases at J; junction bases unmatched: 13. The sequence came from a human donor in good health. Some libraries in this study had Jurkat cell RNA spiked in. The rearrangement links TRBV5-1 to TRBJ2-2; the match to TRBD2 covers 13 bases. Sample: naive CD8+ T cells from blood, with Jurkat cell RNA spiked in. Indicated subset: FACS-sorted CD8+CD4-CCR7+CD45RA+ naive T cells. CDR3 sequence (DNA): TGCGCCAGCAGCTCCCCCTGGACTAGCGGGAGATTAAGTAACACCGGGGAGCTGTTTTTT. Amino acids: CASSSPWTSGRLSNTGELFF.